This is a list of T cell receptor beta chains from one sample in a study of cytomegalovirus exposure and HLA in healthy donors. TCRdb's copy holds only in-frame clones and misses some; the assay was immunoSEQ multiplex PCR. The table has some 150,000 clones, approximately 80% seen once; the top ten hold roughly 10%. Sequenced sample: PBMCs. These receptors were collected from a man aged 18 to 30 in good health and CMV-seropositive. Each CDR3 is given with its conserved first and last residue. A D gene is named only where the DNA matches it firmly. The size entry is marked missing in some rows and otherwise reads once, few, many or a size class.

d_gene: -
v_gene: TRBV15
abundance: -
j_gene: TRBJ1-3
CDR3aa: CATSRDQGTGNTIYF
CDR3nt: TGTGCCACCAGCAGAGATCAGGGTACTGGAAACACCATATATTTT

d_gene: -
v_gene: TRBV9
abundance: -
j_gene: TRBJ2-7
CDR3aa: CASSPRTADEQYF
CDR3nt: TGTGCCAGCAGCCCTAGGACTGCCGACGAGCAGTACTTC

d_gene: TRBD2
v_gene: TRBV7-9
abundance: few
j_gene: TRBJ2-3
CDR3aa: CASSARLAGITDTQYF
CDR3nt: TGTGCCAGCAGCGCCCGACTAGCGGGGATCACAGATACGCAGTATTTT

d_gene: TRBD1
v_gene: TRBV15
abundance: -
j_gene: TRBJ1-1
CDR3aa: CATSRVHRTGNTEAFF
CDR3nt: TGTGCCACCAGCAGAGTGCACCGGACAGGGAACACTGAAGCTTTCTTT

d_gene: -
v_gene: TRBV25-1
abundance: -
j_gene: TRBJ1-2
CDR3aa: CASTPMGGRSGYTF
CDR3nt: TGTGCCAGCACCCCCATGGGGGGTCGAAGTGGCTACACCTTC

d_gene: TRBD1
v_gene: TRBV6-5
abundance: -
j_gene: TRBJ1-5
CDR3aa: CASSSAGGASNQPQHF
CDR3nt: TGTGCCAGCAGTTCGGCAGGGGGCGCGAGCAATCAGCCCCAGCATTTT

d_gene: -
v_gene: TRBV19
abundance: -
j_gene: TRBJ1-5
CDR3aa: CASSRGRASNQPQHF
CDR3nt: TGTGCCAGTAGTCGTGGGCGCGCGAGCAATCAGCCCCAGCATTTT

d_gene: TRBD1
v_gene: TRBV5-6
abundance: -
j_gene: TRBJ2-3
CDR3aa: CATTTGVGADTQYF
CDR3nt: TGTGCCACCACAACAGGGGTAGGGGCAGATACGCAGTATTTT

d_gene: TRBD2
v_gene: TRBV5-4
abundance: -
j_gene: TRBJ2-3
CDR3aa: CASSLGGGGTDTQYF
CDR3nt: TGTGCCAGCAGCTTGGGCGGGGGTGGCACAGATACGCAGTATTTT

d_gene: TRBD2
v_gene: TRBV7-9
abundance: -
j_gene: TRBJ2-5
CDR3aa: CASSLDGRAGYQETQYF
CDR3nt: TGTGCCAGCAGCTTGGACGGGAGGGCCGGGTATCAAGAGACCCAGTACTTC

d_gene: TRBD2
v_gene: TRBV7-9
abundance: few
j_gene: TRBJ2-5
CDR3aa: CASSQTSGTSQTQYF
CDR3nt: TGTGCCAGCAGCCAGACTAGCGGGACTAGCCAGACCCAGTACTTC

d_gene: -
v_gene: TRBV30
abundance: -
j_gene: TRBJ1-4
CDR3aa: CAWSRRIMNEKLFF
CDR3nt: TGTGCCTGGAGTCGGAGGATCATGAATGAAAAACTGTTTTTT

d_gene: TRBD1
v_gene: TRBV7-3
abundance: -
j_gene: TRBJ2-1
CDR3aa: CASSPGTGRNEQFF
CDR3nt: TGTGCCAGCAGCCCCGGGACAGGGAGGAATGAGCAGTTCTTC

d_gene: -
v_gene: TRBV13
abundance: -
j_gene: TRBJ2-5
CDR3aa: CASSLGKRETQYF
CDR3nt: TGTGCCAGCAGCTTAGGGAAGAGGGAGACCCAGTACTTC